This T cell receptor (beta chain) was identified in a study of Ad26.COV2.S vaccination and SARS-CoV-2 variants. Study in general: Once, or twice with 56 days between doses, Ad26.COV2.S was given intramuscularly.

Sequencing used immunoSEQ multiplex PCR; TCRdb keeps in-frame clones, though not all of them. The sample includes roughly 350,000 clones, 75% to 90% of them seen just once. Study conclusions and caveats: After vaccination, substantial breadth of spike-specific CD8+ and CD4+ responses was reported. Overall T cell responses may have been underestimated by the analyses of TCR breadth and depth.

V was pared by 5 bases and J by 2 bases, with 16 bases between. From germline, CDR1 is MDHEN and CDR2 SYDVKM. CDR3 length: 15 amino acids. Documented treatment: 19 received Ad26.COV2.S at low or high dose, single or two shots; a few received placebo; per-sample allocation not given. It was on day 63 after the first vaccine or placebo injection that samples were taken. This clone was picked up a small number of times. Its specificity is not known. Sample: peripheral blood, taken in a trial of Ad26.COV2.S vaccine versus placebo. The receptor was isolated from a person between 18 and 59 years old who received the Ad26.COV2.S COVID-19 vaccine or a placebo. The genes are TRBV28 and TRBJ2-7; tentative D call: TRBD2 (7 bases). The CDR3 spells CASSPRGTNTYEQYF. Written as DNA, the CDR3 is TGTGCCAGCAGTCCTAGGGGGACTAACACCTACGAGCAGTACTTC.